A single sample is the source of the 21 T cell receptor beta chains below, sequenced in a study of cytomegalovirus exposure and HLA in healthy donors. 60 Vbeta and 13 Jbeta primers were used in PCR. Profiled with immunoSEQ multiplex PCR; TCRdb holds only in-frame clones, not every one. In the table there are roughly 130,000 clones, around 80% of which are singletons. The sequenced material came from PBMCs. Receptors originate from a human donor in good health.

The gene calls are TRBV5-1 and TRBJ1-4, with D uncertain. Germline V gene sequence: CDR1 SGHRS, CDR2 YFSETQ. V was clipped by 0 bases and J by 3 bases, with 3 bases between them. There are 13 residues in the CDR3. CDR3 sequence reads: CASSLVANEKLFF. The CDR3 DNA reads TGCGCCAGCAGCTTGGTAGCTAATGAAAAACTGTTTTTT.

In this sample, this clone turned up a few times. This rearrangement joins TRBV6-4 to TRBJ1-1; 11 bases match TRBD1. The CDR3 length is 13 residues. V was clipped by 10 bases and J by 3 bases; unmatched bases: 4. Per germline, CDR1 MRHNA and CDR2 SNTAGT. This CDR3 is CAIVGQGDTEAFF. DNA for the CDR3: TGTGCCATCGTGGGACAGGGGGACACTGAAGCTTTCTTT.

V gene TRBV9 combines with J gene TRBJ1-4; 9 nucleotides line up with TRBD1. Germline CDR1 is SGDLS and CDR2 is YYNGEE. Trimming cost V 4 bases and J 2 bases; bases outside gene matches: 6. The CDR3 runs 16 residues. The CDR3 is CASSSNRGPTNEKLFF. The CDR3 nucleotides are TGTGCCAGCAGCTCGAACAGGGGGCCGACTAATGAAAAACTGTTTTTT.

In DNA, the CDR3 is TGCGCCAGCAGCCGAGACGGGACTGCTGGACCCTACGAGCAGTACTTC. This codes for CASSRDGTAGPYEQYF. The chain links TRBV4-1 to TRBJ2-7, with D possibly matching TRBD2 (6 bases). This CDR3 comprises 16 residues. The germline V gene has CDR1 MGHRA and CDR2 YSYEKL. Trimming shortened V by 4 bases and J by 2 bases, and 18 bases separated the two germline ends.

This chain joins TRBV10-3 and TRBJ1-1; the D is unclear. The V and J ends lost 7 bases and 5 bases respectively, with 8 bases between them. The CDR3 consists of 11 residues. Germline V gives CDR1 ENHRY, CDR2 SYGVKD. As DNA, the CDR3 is TGTGCCATCAAGACGGAGACTGAAGCTTTCTTT. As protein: CAIKTETEAFF.

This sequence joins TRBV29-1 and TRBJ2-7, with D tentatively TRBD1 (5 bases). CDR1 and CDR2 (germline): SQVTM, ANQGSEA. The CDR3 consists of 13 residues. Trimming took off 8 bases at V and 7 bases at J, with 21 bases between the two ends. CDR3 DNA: TGCAGCCCCCGACCCTATCCGACAGCTGAGCAGTACTTC. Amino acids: CSPRPYPTAEQYF.

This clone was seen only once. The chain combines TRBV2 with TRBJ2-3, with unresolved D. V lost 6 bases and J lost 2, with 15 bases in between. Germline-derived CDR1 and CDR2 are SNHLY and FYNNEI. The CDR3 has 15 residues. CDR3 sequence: CASSPIEPYTDTQYF. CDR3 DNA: TGTGCCAGCAGCCCTATAGAGCCATACACAGATACGCAGTATTTT. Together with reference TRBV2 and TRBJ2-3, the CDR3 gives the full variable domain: EPEVTQTPSHQVTQMGQEVILRCVPISNHLYFYWYRQILGQKVEFLVSFYNNEISEKSEIFDDQFSVERPDGSNFTLKIRSTKLEDSAMYFCASSPIEPYTDTQYFGPGTRLTVL.

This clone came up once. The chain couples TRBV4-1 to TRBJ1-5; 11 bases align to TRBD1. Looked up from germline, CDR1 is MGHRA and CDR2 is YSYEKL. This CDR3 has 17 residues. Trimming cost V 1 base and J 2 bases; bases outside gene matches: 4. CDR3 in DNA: TGCGCCAGCAGCCAAGGTTGGGGACAGGGGGGCAATCAGCCCCAGCATTTT. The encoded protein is CASSQGWGQGGNQPQHF.

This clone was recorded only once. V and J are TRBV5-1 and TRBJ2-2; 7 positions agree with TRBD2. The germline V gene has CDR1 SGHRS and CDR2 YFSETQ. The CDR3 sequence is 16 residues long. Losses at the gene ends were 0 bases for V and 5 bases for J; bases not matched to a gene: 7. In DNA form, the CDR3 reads TGCGCCAGCAGCTTGGTATTGGCGGGGGTGACCGGGGAGCTGTTTTTT. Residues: CASSLVLAGVTGELFF.

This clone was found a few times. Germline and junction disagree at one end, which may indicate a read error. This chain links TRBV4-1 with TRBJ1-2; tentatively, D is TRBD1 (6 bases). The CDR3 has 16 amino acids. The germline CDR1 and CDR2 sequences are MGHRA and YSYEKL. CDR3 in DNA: TGTGCCAGCAGCCAAGAATGGGGGCTAGCTAACTATGGCTACACCTTC. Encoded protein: CASSQEWGLANYGYTF.

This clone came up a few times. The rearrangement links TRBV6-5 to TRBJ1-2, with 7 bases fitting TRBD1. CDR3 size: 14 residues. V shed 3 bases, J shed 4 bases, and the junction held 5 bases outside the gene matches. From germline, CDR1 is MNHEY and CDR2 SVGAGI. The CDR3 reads CASSYMWDSYGYTF. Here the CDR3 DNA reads TGTGCCAGCAGTTATATGTGGGACAGCTATGGCTACACCTTC.

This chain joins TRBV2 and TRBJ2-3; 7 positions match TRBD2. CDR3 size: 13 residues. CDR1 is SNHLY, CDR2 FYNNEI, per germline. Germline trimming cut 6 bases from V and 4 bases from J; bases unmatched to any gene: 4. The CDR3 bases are TGTGCCAGCAGGCCTACTAGCGCAGATACGCAGTATTTT. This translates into CASRPTSADTQYF.

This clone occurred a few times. CDR3 DNA sequence: TGTGCCAGCAGGGCTGTTTCCTACGAGCAGTACTTC. It specifies CASRAVSYEQYF. The chain employs TRBV6-5 and TRBJ2-7; D ambiguous. The CDR3 sequence is 12 residues long. Deletions cut 6 bases from V and 1 base from J, with 7 bases between. CDR1 and CDR2 (germline): MNHEY, SVGAGI.

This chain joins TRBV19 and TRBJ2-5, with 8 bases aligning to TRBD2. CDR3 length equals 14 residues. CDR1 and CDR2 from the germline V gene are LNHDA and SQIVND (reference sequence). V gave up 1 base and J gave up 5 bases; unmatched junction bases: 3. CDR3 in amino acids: CASSIAPSGETQYF. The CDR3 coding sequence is TGTGCCAGTAGTATAGCGCCTAGCGGGGAGACCCAGTACTTC.

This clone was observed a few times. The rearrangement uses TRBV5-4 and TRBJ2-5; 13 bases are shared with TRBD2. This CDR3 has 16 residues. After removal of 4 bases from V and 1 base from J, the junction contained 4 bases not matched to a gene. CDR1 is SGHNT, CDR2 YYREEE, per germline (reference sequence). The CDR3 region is CASSATSGGAQETQYF. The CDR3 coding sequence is TGTGCCAGCAGCGCAACTAGCGGGGGGGCCCAAGAGACCCAGTACTTC.

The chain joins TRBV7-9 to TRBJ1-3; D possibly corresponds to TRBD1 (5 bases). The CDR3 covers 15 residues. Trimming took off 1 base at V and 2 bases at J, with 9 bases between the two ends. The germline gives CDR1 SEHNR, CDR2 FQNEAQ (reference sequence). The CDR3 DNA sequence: TGTGCCAGCAGCTTAGGTCCCAGGGCTGGAAACACCATATATTTT. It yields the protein CASSLGPRAGNTIYF. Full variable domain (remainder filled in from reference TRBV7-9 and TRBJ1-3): DTGVSQNPRHKITKRGQNVTFRCDPISEHNRLYWYRQTLGQGPEFLTYFQNEAQLEKSRLLSDRFSAERPKGSFSTLEIQRTEQGDSAMYLCASSLGPRAGNTIYFGEGSWLTVV.

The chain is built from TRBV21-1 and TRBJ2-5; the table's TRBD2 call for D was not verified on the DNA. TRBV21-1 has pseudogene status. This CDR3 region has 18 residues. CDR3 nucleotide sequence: TGTGCCAGCAGCAAAGACCGGGATAGCGGGGCGGTTGTGAGGACCCAGTACTTC. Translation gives CASSKDRDSGAVVRTQYF.

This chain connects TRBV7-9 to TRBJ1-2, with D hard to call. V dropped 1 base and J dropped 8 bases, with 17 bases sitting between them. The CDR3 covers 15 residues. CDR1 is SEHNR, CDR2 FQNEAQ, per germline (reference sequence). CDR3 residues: CASSLGMSGTGGYTF. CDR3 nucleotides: TGTGCCAGCAGCTTAGGGATGTCGGGAACGGGCGGCTACACCTTC.

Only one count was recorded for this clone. CDR3 loop: CASSPYNSPLHF. CDR3 DNA: TGTGCCAGCAGCCCATATAATTCACCCCTCCACTTT. The V call is TRBV27, the J call TRBJ1-6; D is undetermined. CDR1 and CDR2 from the germline V gene are MNHEY and SMNVEV (reference sequence). The CDR3 loop spans 12 amino acids. V was shortened by 6 bases and J by 4 bases, with 4 bases between the two germline ends.

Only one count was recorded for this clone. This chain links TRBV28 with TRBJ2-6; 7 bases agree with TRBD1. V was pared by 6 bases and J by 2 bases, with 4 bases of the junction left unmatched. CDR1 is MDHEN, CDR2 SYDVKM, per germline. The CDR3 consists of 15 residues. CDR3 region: CASSLGGAGANVLTF. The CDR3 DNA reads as TGTGCCAGCAGCCTAGGGGGCGCTGGGGCCAACGTCCTGACTTTC.

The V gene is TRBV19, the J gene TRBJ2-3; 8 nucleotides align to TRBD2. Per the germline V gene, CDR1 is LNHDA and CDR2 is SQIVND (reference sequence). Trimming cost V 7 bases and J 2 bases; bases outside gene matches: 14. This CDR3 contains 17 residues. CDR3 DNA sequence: TGTGCCAGTACTCCCTCGACTAGCGACCTATACACAGATACGCAGTATTTT. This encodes CASTPSTSDLYTDTQYF. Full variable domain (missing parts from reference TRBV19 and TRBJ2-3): DGGITQSPKYLFRKEGQNVTLSCEQNLNHDAMYWYRQDPGQGLRLIYYSQIVNDFQKGDIAEGYSVSREKKESFPLTVTSAQKNPTAFYLCASTPSTSDLYTDTQYFGPGTRLTVL.